Listed here is a single TCR beta chain. Its antigen is not identified. PCR primers comprised 60 Vbeta and 13 Jbeta primers. The data were produced by immunoSEQ multiplex PCR, yet TCRdb's version contains in-frame clones alone and is incomplete. The sample includes about 170,000 clones, 62% of them seen just once. These data belong to a study of cytomegalovirus exposure and HLA in healthy donors. Study-level points and caveats: As a later analysis revealed, the rate of TCR association differed by HLA locus, with DRB1 most and HLA-C fewest.

J lost 7 bases, V lost 3 bases, and 7 bases had no gene match. The CDR3 is made up of 15 amino acids. Per the germline V gene, CDR1 is MNHEY and CDR2 is SMNVEV (reference sequence). The TCR sequence derives from a middle-aged man in good health and CMV-seronegative. The sequencing sample was made of PBMCs. The chain has TRBV27 and TRBJ1-4; TRBD1 agrees at 8 bases. The CDR3 sequence: CASSFTGGYSEKLFF. Written as DNA, the CDR3 is TGTGCCAGCAGTTTCACAGGGGGGTATAGTGAAAAACTGTTTTTT.